Presented here are 18 T cell receptor beta chains from one specimen sequenced in a study of T cells in Graves' hyperthyroidism and ophthalmopathy. Amplified TCR beta CDR3 regions derived from RNA transcripts. Using the HTBI primer set, a first-round RT-PCR was run on the TCR CDR3. One entry per CDR3 protein results from TCRdb running MiXCR on the multiplex PCR reads. The repertoire consists of approximately 210,000 distinct CDR3 sequences, with 17% occurring once and the leading ten covering 50%. Sequencing was carried out using blood. Every receptor here comes from a middle-aged man with Graves' hyperthyroidism.

V is TRBV30 and J is TRBJ2-1, with 12 bases aligning to TRBD2. The germline V gene encodes CDR1 GTSNPN and CDR2 SVGIG (reference sequence). Losses at the gene ends were 5 bases for V and 4 bases for J; bases not matched to a gene: 0. The CDR3 loop spans 13 amino acids. The CDR3 region is CAWGTSGYNEQFF. The CDR3 DNA reads as TGTGCCTGGGGGACTAGCGGGTACAATGAGCAGTTCTTC. The full variable domain, with the rest looked up from reference TRBV30 and TRBJ2-1, is SQTIHQWPATLVQPVGSPLSLECTVEGTSNPNLYWYRQAAGRGLQLLFYSVGIGQISSEVPQNLSASRPQDRQFILSSKKLLLSDSGFYLCAWGTSGYNEQFFGPGTRLTVL.

This clonotype showed up many times. The gene calls are TRBV28 and TRBJ2-4; possibly TRBD2 for D (5 bases). The CDR3 runs to 13 residues. The ends were cut back, 4 bases at V and 7 bases at J, with 11 bases in the middle. CDR1 is MDHEN and CDR2 is SYDVKM in the germline V gene. CDR3 in amino acids: CASSSGGNNIQYF. CDR3 DNA: TGTGCCAGCAGTTCAGGAGGAAATAACATTCAGTACTTC.

The rearrangement uses TRBV29-1 and TRBJ2-7, with 7 bases fitting TRBD1. The length of the CDR3 is 13 residues. V lost 3 bases, J lost 3 bases, and 5 bases stayed unmatched. Germline V gene data show CDR1 as SQVTM and CDR2 as ANQGSEA. The CDR3 spells CSVEDNRGYEQYF. The DNA for the CDR3 is TGCAGCGTTGAGGATAACAGGGGCTACGAGCAGTACTTC.

This clonotype has ten or more counts. V and J are TRBV18 and TRBJ2-7, with 7 bases aligning to TRBD1. CDR3 length equals 16 residues. CDR1 and CDR2 (germline): KGHSH, LQKENI. The V gene end was trimmed by 2 bases and the J gene end by 6 bases; junction bases not matched to a gene: 13. Written as DNA, the CDR3 is TGTGCCAGCTCACCAGATTACAACAGGGGAGTCTCCGAGCAGTACTTC. Translated, it gives CASSPDYNRGVSEQYF.

This clonotype was recorded many times. The CDR3 is CAWRTNTEAFF. Written as DNA, the CDR3 is TGTGCCTGGAGAACGAACACTGAAGCTTTCTTT. V and J are TRBV30 and TRBJ1-1; D is ambiguous. The V end lost 3 bases, the J end lost 1 base, and 3 bases lay between the germline ends. Looked up from germline, CDR1 is GTSNPN and CDR2 is SVGIG (reference sequence). The CDR3 has 11 amino acids.

The chain employs TRBV20-1 and TRBJ2-7; D may be TRBD2 (7 bases). V was pared by 5 bases and J by 2 bases, with 16 bases between. The CDR3 sequence is 14 residues long. Germline CDR1 and CDR2: DFQATT and SNEGSKA (reference sequence). The CDR3 here is CSAGEGEGPYEQYF. The DNA of the CDR3 is TGCAGTGCTGGGGAGGGGGAGGGCCCCTACGAGCAGTACTTC.

This clonotype has a handful of counts. The V and J genes are TRBV9 and TRBJ1-6, with unresolved D. The germline V and J ends were trimmed by 3 bases and 6 bases, with 7 bases remaining between them. The CDR3 is 13 amino acids. The germline V gene encodes CDR1 SGDLS and CDR2 YYNGEE. CDR3 residues: CASSAAVNSPLHF. The CDR3 coding sequence is TGTGCCAGCAGCGCCGCCGTTAATTCACCCCTCCACTTT.

The chain is built from TRBV20-1 and TRBJ2-2, with 7 bases that match TRBD2. CDR3 length: 15 residues. Germline trimming cut 0 bases from V and 6 bases from J; bases unmatched to any gene: 7. Germline loops: CDR1 DFQATT, CDR2 SNEGSKA (reference sequence). The CDR3 region is CSARDGGRVSGELFF. The CDR3 nucleotides are TGCAGTGCTAGAGATGGCGGGAGAGTCTCCGGGGAGCTGTTTTTT.

This clonotype was recorded at least ten times. The chain is built from TRBV2 and TRBJ2-7, with a possible D match to TRBD2 (6 bases). The V end lost 3 bases, the J end lost 1 base, and 13 bases lay between the germline ends. The CDR3 contains 15 residues. Germline lookup yields CDR1 SNHLY and CDR2 FYNNEI. CDR3 sequence (DNA): TGTGCCAGCAGTGAGTATCGGGGGTCATCCTACGAGCAGTACTTC. It specifies CASSEYRGSSYEQYF. Drawing the rest from reference TRBV2 and TRBJ2-7, the complete variable domain is EPEVTQTPSHQVTQMGQEVILRCVPISNHLYFYWYRQILGQKVEFLVSFYNNEISEKSEIFDDQFSVERPDGSNFTLKIRSTKLEDSAMYFCASSEYRGSSYEQYFGPGTRLTVT.

This clonotype showed up many times. The chain recombines TRBV28 with TRBJ2-7, with 10 positions matching TRBD1. The V gene's germline CDR1 is MDHEN and CDR2 SYDVKM. Trimming cost V 4 bases and J 4 bases; bases outside gene matches: 13. This CDR3 has 17 residues. This CDR3 reads CASSSILRDRGLYEQYF. The DNA of the CDR3 is TGTGCCAGCAGTTCCATCCTCCGGGACAGGGGACTATACGAGCAGTACTTC. The whole variable domain, remainder taken from reference TRBV28 and TRBJ2-7, is DVKVTQSSRYLVKRTGEKVFLECVQDMDHENMFWYRQDPGLGLRLIYFSYDVKMKEKGDIPEGYSVSREKKERFSLILESASTNQTSMYLCASSSILRDRGLYEQYFGPGTRLTVT.

There are many counts of this clonotype. V usage is TRBV18 and J usage is TRBJ2-7; no firm D call. This CDR3 has 12 amino acids. CDR1 is KGHSH, CDR2 LQKENI, per germline. Trimming took off 2 bases at V and 6 bases at J, with 8 bases between the two ends. The chain's CDR3 is CASSPIGGEQYF. Written as DNA, the CDR3 is TGTGCCAGCTCACCAATTGGCGGCGAGCAGTACTTC.

The chain uses TRBV20-1 and TRBJ2-5; D is possibly TRBD2 (7 bases). Per germline, CDR1 DFQATT and CDR2 SNEGSKA (reference sequence). This CDR3 comprises 15 residues. Trimming removed 1 base at V and 2 bases at J, with 14 bases between. The chain's CDR3 is CSARAVSGTQETQYF. The CDR3 region has the DNA TGCAGTGCTAGAGCGGTCAGCGGGACACAAGAGACCCAGTACTTC.

This clonotype was observed a handful of times. This chain uses TRBV6-1 with TRBJ2-1; 16 bases match TRBD2. This CDR3 has 15 residues. From germline, CDR1 is MNHNS and CDR2 SASEGT. J gave up 10 bases and V 5 bases, and 5 bases lay outside the gene matches. In nucleotides, the CDR3 is TGTGCCAGCAGTCAGGGACTAGCGGGAGGGAGAGAGCAGTTCTTC. Translation gives CASSQGLAGGREQFF.

This clonotype was seen ten or more times. The V gene is TRBV28, the J gene TRBJ2-7; 8 positions match TRBD2. The ends lost 6 bases at V and 0 bases at J; junction bases unmatched: 7. Germline assignment: CDR1 MDHEN and CDR2 SYDVKM. There are 15 residues in the CDR3. CDR3 residues: CASSGAGVPSYEQYF. In DNA, the CDR3 is TGTGCCAGCAGCGGAGCGGGAGTTCCCTCCTACGAGCAGTACTTC.

This chain joins TRBV29-1 and TRBJ1-2, with a tentative D call TRBD1 (5 bases). The germline V gene has CDR1 SQVTM and CDR2 ANQGSEA. The CDR3 runs to 12 residues. V was shortened by 0 bases and J by 4 bases, with 6 bases between the two germline ends. The CDR3 reads CSVEDQGYGYTF. CDR3 DNA: TGCAGCGTTGAAGATCAGGGCTATGGCTACACCTTC.

This clonotype was recorded at least ten times. The chain employs TRBV20-1 and TRBJ2-7; D tentatively reads TRBD1 or TRBD2 (5 bases each). V lost 5 bases and J 2 bases, leaving 13 bases between the germline ends. Germline V gene data show CDR1 as DFQATT and CDR2 as SNEGSKA (reference sequence). The CDR3 runs to 13 residues. CDR3: CSAGRDGTYEQYF. The CDR3 bases are TGCAGTGCTGGTCGGGACGGAACCTACGAGCAGTACTTC.

This rearrangement joins TRBV11-1 to TRBJ2-3; tentative D call: TRBD2 (7 bases). The V gene lost 8 bases and the J gene lost 3 bases, with 27 bases spanning the gap. The CDR3 length is 18 residues. Germline loops: CDR1 SGHAT, CDR2 FQDESV (reference sequence). DNA of the CDR3: TGTGCCAGCTCACCACCGAGGGGGACTGGCGGGAGAACAGATACGCAGTATTTT. Translating it yields CASSPPRGTGGRTDTQYF.

This clonotype was recorded at least ten times. This chain joins TRBV5-1 and TRBJ2-5, with D perhaps assigned TRBD1 or TRBD2 (5 bases each). CDR3 length: 14 residues. Germline-derived CDR1 and CDR2 are SGHRS and YFSETQ. Deletions cut 3 bases from V and 4 bases from J, with 13 bases between. The CDR3 protein is CASSSGPWGETQYF. As DNA, the CDR3 is TGCGCCAGCAGCTCGGGACCGTGGGGAGAGACCCAGTACTTC. The full variable domain, with the rest looked up from reference TRBV5-1 and TRBJ2-5, is KAGVTQTPRYLIKTRGQQVTLSCSPISGHRSVSWYQQTPGQGLQFLFEYFSETQRNKGNFPGRFSGRQFSNSRSEMNVSTLELGDSALYLCASSSGPWGETQYFGPGTRLLVL.